The rows below give T cell receptor beta chains drawn from one sample of a study of a mutant IDH1 vaccine in newly diagnosed glioma. These receptors' targets are unknown. Clones were sequenced by immunoSEQ multiplex PCR, and TCRdb holds only the in-frame ones, with some missing. The sample holds 50,000 to 70,000 clones, roughly four fifths seen once. Sequences were derived from PBMCs, sampled from a glioma patient whose treatment included an IDH1 peptide vaccine. The source is a man in his forties or fifties with glioma. The CDR3 runs from the conserved cysteine through the conserved F or W. The order of the fields is clone size, J gene, D gene, V gene, CDR3 protein, CDR3 DNA. A D gene is named only where the DNA matches it firmly. Rows may omit the clone size; those that give it use once, few, many or a size class.

>once|TRBJ1-2|-|TRBV6-1
CASSGPFRNARDYGYTF
TGTGCCAGCAGTGGCCCGTTCCGGAACGCGAGGGACTATGGCTACACCTTC
>few|TRBJ2-7|-|TRBV5-6
CASSSGPLPYEQYF
TGTGCCAGCAGCTCGGGACCGCTCCCCTACGAGCAGTACTTC
>-|TRBJ1-1|-|TRBV18
CASSPPTVENTEAFF
TGTGCCAGCTCACCTCCGACCGTGGAGAACACTGAAGCTTTCTTT
>-|TRBJ2-1|TRBD2|TRBV2
CASTRTSGYNEQFF
TGTGCCAGCACAAGGACTAGCGGTTACAATGAGCAGTTCTTC
>-|TRBJ2-7|-|TRBV5-6
CASSLKRQAYEQYF
TGTGCCAGCAGCCTGAAAAGACAGGCCTACGAGCAGTACTTC
>-|TRBJ2-2|TRBD2|TRBV6-5
CASTGLGSYTGELFF
TGTGCCAGCACCGGACTAGGGTCGTACACCGGGGAGCTGTTTTTT
>-|TRBJ1-2|-|TRBV30
CARELSYIRDGYTF
TGTGCCCGGGAGCTCTCATACATCAGGGATGGCTACACCTTC
>-|TRBJ2-1|-|TRBV2
CASSTGTSYNEQFF
TGTGCCAGCTCTACAGGGACGTCCTACAATGAGCAGTTCTTC
>-|TRBJ2-7|-|TRBV11-2
CASSSRPGAEQYF
TGTGCCAGCAGCTCCCGTCCAGGGGCCGAGCAGTACTTC
>few|TRBJ2-2|TRBD1|TRBV13
CASSSTGAPGRELFF
TGTGCCAGCAGCTCAACAGGGGCACCGGGCCGGGAGCTGTTTTTT
>few|TRBJ1-1|-|TRBV6-5
CASSYSLGVNTEAFF
TGTGCCAGCAGTTACTCCCTTGGTGTGAACACTGAAGCTTTCTTT
>-|TRBJ2-4|-|TRBV29-1
CSFNDFSLAKNIQYF
TGCAGCTTTAACGACTTCTCTCTAGCCAAAAACATTCAGTACTTC
>once|TRBJ2-6|-|TRBV5-1
CASRSQGFGSSGANVLTF
TGCGCCAGCAGATCTCAGGGATTCGGCAGCTCTGGGGCCAACGTCCTGACTTTC
>few|TRBJ1-1|-|TRBV29-1
CSVVYRSTEAFF
TGCAGCGTCGTGTACCGTAGCACTGAAGCTTTCTTT
>-|TRBJ1-6|-|TRBV9
CASSVEVGTPLHF
TGTGCCAGCAGCGTAGAAGTAGGGACACCCCTCCACTTT
>-|TRBJ2-7|-|TRBV30
CAWSAQGSRGYEQYF
TGTGCCTGGAGCGCTCAGGGGTCAAGGGGGTACGAGCAGTACTTC
>-|TRBJ2-7|-|TRBV5-4
CASRSESWGSSYEQYF
TGTGCCAGCAGATCCGAATCGTGGGGTAGCTCCTACGAGCAGTACTTC
>-|TRBJ1-1|-|TRBV4-3
CASSQVGGTEAFF
TGCGCCAGCAGCCAAGTCGGTGGGACTGAAGCTTTCTTT
>-|TRBJ1-5|-|TRBV28
CASSLVDKQVTHF
TGTGCCAGCAGTTTAGTGGACAAGCAAGTTACGCATTTT
>-|TRBJ2-1|TRBD1|TRBV6-5
CASSYSYRGINNEQFF
TGTGCCAGCAGTTACTCTTACAGGGGAATAAACAATGAGCAGTTCTTC
>few|TRBJ2-6|TRBD1|TRBV19
CASSIGTGVVAGANVLTF
TGTGCCAGTAGTATCGGGACAGGGGTAGTCGCTGGTGCCAACGTCCTGACTTTC
>-|TRBJ2-3|TRBD2|TRBV4-2
CASSQDALAGSTDTQYF
TGTGCCAGCAGCCAGGATGCCCTAGCGGGGAGCACAGATACGCAGTATTTT
>few|TRBJ1-5|-|TRBV30
CAWSMGNQPQHF
TGTGCCTGGAGTATGGGTAATCAGCCCCAGCATTTT
>-|TRBJ2-7|-|TRBV21-1
CASSKAKLEASRAYEQYF
TGTGCCAGCAGCAAAGCGAAGTTAGAGGCTAGCAGAGCCTACGAGCAGTACTTC
>-|TRBJ2-1|TRBD2|TRBV9
CASSVVTSGGSSYNEQFF
TGTGCCAGCAGCGTAGTAACTAGCGGGGGCAGCTCCTACAATGAGCAGTTCTTC
>once|TRBJ1-1|-|TRBV5-1
CASSFDPSNTEAFF
TGCGCCAGCAGCTTTGACCCTTCGAACACTGAAGCTTTCTTT
>-|TRBJ2-1|-|TRBV21-1
CASSKPPLLAPNNEQFF
TGTGCCAGCAGCAAACCCCCCTTACTAGCGCCTAACAATGAGCAGTTCTTC
>-|TRBJ2-1|TRBD1|TRBV19
CASVAGGSYNEQFF
TGTGCCAGTGTTGCAGGGGGCTCCTACAATGAGCAGTTCTTC